The 30 T cell receptor beta chains below were found in one sample sequenced in a study of shared clonotypes between healthy human individuals. The repertoire was sequenced with immunoSEQ multiplex PCR; TCRdb's copy has only in-frame clones and lacks some. This sample yields 2 million to 3 million clones, of which approximately 94% are seen a single time; around 0.4% belongs to the top ten. Sequenced input: naive CD4+ T cells from PBMCs. Subset indicated: CD45RA+ positively selected. Every receptor here comes from a young man in good health. Some clones in this sample may be carry-over from other donors' samples.

The rearrangement links TRBV4-1 to TRBJ2-2; no clear D. Germline V gene sequence: CDR1 MGHRA, CDR2 YSYEKL. The CDR3 sequence is 14 residues long. The V and J ends lost 9 bases and 1 base respectively, with 12 bases between them. CDR3 protein: CASSDVLNTGELFF. The CDR3 DNA reads as TGCGCCAGTTCCGACGTATTGAACACCGGGGAGCTGTTTTTT.

The chain couples TRBV4-2 to TRBJ2-3; D not certain. Germline values: CDR1 LGHNA, CDR2 YNFKEQ. Deletions cut 0 bases from V and 1 base from J, with 8 bases between. CDR3 length equals 15 residues. CDR3 loop: CASSQEPSGTDTQYF. The CDR3 DNA reads as TGTGCCAGCAGCCAAGAACCGAGCGGCACAGATACGCAGTATTTT.

The CDR3 is CASSPVKLAGQPQHF. DNA for the CDR3: TGTGCCAGCAGCCCCGTGAAGTTAGCAGGACAGCCCCAGCATTTT. J is TRBJ1-5 and V is TRBV28; D remains unclear. From germline, CDR1 is MDHEN and CDR2 SYDVKM. This CDR3 has 15 amino acids. V was cut by 6 bases and J by 7 bases, with 19 bases left in between.

The J gene is TRBJ2-7, the V gene TRBV2; 8 bases agree with TRBD1. CDR1 and CDR2 from the germline V gene are SNHLY and FYNNEI. The CDR3 is 13 amino acids. Unmatched junction bases numbered 9, after V lost 5 bases and J lost 9 bases. CDR3 region: CASSFLDRAGQYF. The CDR3 DNA sequence: TGTGCCAGCAGTTTCCTGGACAGGGCGGGGCAGTACTTC.

This sequence joins TRBV18 and TRBJ1-4; TRBD1 matches at 9 bases. After removal of 2 bases from V and 7 bases from J, the junction contained 11 bases not matched to a gene. CDR3 length equals 17 residues. Germline CDR1 is KGHSH and CDR2 is LQKENI. In DNA form, the CDR3 reads TGTGCCAGCTCACCATTTACATCCGGGACAGGGACTGAAAAACTGTTTTTT. The encoded protein is CASSPFTSGTGTEKLFF.

With respect to this clone: Other nucleotide sequences from this sample produce the same CDR3. The CDR3: CASSLNPNTEAFF. CDR3 nucleotide sequence: TGTGCCAGCAGTTTGAATCCGAACACTGAAGCTTTCTTT. V is TRBV28 and J is TRBJ1-1; no definite D call. Germline-derived CDR1 and CDR2 are MDHEN and SYDVKM. V shed 3 bases and J shed 1 base, with 6 bases lying between them. The CDR3 runs 13 residues.

The chain links TRBV18 to TRBJ1-1; no definite D call. Looked up from germline, CDR1 is KGHSH and CDR2 is LQKENI. There are 13 residues in the CDR3. V lost 3 bases and J 10 bases, leaving 15 bases between the germline ends. The CDR3 DNA reads TGTGCCAGCTCACCGGCCCGAAACGAAGGAGCTTTCTTT. It yields the protein CASSPARNEGAFF.

The CDR3 DNA sequence: TGTGCCAGCAGCGTTTCGGGAGGGCAGGGCACCGGGGAGCTGTTTTTT. Its protein product is CASSVSGGQGTGELFF. The chain is built from TRBV9 and TRBJ2-2; 8 nucleotides match TRBD2. The germline V gene encodes CDR1 SGDLS and CDR2 YYNGEE. With 2 bases clipped from V and 4 bases from J, the junction kept 7 bases outside the gene matches. The CDR3 consists of 16 residues.

The CDR3 region has the DNA TGTGCCAGCAGTGGGGCCTACAATGAGCAGTTCTTC. Its protein product is CASSGAYNEQFF. This chain joins TRBV27 and TRBJ2-1; D remains ambiguous. The V and J ends lost 5 bases and 2 bases respectively, with 4 bases between them. The CDR3 runs to 12 residues. In germline, CDR1 is MNHEY, CDR2 SMNVEV (reference sequence).

The chain uses TRBV10-3 and TRBJ2-3; the D gene could be TRBD1 or TRBD2 (5 bases each). Germline CDR1 is ENHRY and CDR2 is SYGVKD. The CDR3 runs to 15 residues. Trimming took 2 bases from V and 0 from J, leaving 9 bases between them. CDR3 protein: CAISERGPSTDTQYF. Written as DNA, the CDR3 is TGTGCCATCAGTGAGCGGGGACCTAGCACAGATACGCAGTATTTT.

V gene TRBV28 combines with J gene TRBJ1-5; tentatively, D is TRBD1 (5 bases). This CDR3 comprises 14 residues. CDR1 and CDR2 (germline): MDHEN, SYDVKM. The V end was cut by 9 bases, the J end by 6 bases, with 18 bases between. The CDR3 protein is CASFGVGGSQPQHF. The CDR3 DNA sequence: TGTGCCAGTTTCGGGGTCGGGGGGAGTCAGCCCCAGCATTTT.

The CDR3 here is CASSTSGGGTATEAFF. CDR3 DNA sequence: TGTGCCAGCAGTACCTCAGGGGGCGGAACTGCCACTGAAGCTTTCTTT. This rearrangement joins TRBV6-6 to TRBJ1-1, with 8 nucleotides matching TRBD1. J lost 4 bases, V lost 5 bases, and 12 bases had no gene match. In germline, CDR1 is MNHNY, CDR2 SVGAGI (reference sequence). This CDR3 is 16 amino acids long.

CDR3 protein: CASSLSGGESGGYTF. CDR3 nucleotides: TGTGCCAGCAGCCTATCGGGGGGGGAGTCTGGTGGCTACACCTTC. The genes are TRBV28 and TRBJ1-2; the D gene is possibly TRBD1 (5 bases). This CDR3 is 15 amino acids long. CDR1 is MDHEN and CDR2 is SYDVKM in the germline V gene. The V end was cut by 6 bases, the J end by 7 bases, with 21 bases between.

V usage is TRBV7-9 and J usage is TRBJ1-4; tentative D call: TRBD1 (5 bases). This CDR3 spans 14 amino acids. The V end lost 6 bases, the J end lost 5 bases, and 13 bases lay between the germline ends. Germline V gene data show CDR1 as SEHNR and CDR2 as FQNEAQ (reference sequence). CDR3 coding DNA: TGTGCCAGCAGGAAGGGGACGGAAAATGAAAAACTGTTTTTT. Its translation: CASRKGTENEKLFF.

V is TRBV6-6 and J is TRBJ1-3, with a weak D call TRBD1 (5 bases). Deletions cut 9 bases from V and 1 base from J, with 16 bases between. The length of the CDR3 is 15 residues. Germline V gene lookup returns CDR1 MNHNY and CDR2 SVGAGI (reference sequence). The chain's CDR3 is CASHPGGMSGNTIYF. For the CDR3, the DNA is TGTGCCAGTCACCCCGGGGGAATGTCTGGAAACACCATATATTTT.

This clone occurred once. This chain links TRBV14 with TRBJ2-7, with 11 bases matching TRBD2. CDR3 length: 15 amino acids. V shed 5 bases and J 6 bases; nucleotides not matched to a gene: 9. Germline V gene data show CDR1 as SGHDN and CDR2 as FVKESK. CDR3 nucleotide sequence: TGTGCCAGCAGCTTAAGACTAGCGGGGCGGGGCGAGCAGTACTTC. Its protein product is CASSLRLAGRGEQYF.

The chain links TRBV7-9 to TRBJ2-2; 7 bases are a match to TRBD2. Per the germline V gene, CDR1 is SEHNR and CDR2 is FQNEAQ (reference sequence). This CDR3 spans 16 amino acids. The J segment lost 3 bases and the V segment lost 1 base, leaving 5 bases of the junction unmatched. The CDR3 DNA sequence: TGTGCCAGCAGCTTAGTCGGCGGGAGAGACACCGGGGAGCTGTTTTTT. Translating gives CASSLVGGRDTGELFF.

The V and J genes are TRBV28 and TRBJ2-1; D is ambiguous. V was trimmed by 6 bases and J by 0 bases, leaving 15 bases between them. Germline V gene lookup returns CDR1 MDHEN and CDR2 SYDVKM. This CDR3 region has 16 residues. For the CDR3, the DNA is TGTGCCAGCAGGACTTCACCGGCAAGCTCCTACAATGAGCAGTTCTTC. Translating it yields CASRTSPASSYNEQFF. Full variable domain (remainder filled in from reference TRBV28 and TRBJ2-1): DVKVTQSSRYLVKRTGEKVFLECVQDMDHENMFWYRQDPGLGLRLIYFSYDVKMKEKGDIPEGYSVSREKKERFSLILESASTNQTSMYLCASRTSPASSYNEQFFGPGTRLTVL.

The chain uses TRBV9 and TRBJ2-5, with a weak D call TRBD1 (5 bases). This CDR3 is 15 amino acids long. The germline gives CDR1 SGDLS, CDR2 YYNGEE. Trimming pared 2 bases from V and 0 bases from J, leaving 11 bases between. The CDR3 region is CASSVAGFHQETQYF. In DNA form, the CDR3 reads TGTGCCAGCAGCGTGGCAGGGTTTCACCAAGAGACCCAGTACTTC.

The rearrangement links TRBV7-9 to TRBJ1-1; 7 bases map to TRBD1. Per germline, CDR1 SEHNR and CDR2 FQNEAQ (reference sequence). Unmatched junction bases numbered 7, after V lost 8 bases and J lost 1 base. This CDR3 comprises 14 residues. As DNA, the CDR3 is TGTGCCAGCGGGGGGACAGTCTGGAACACTGAAGCTTTCTTT. As protein: CASGGTVWNTEAFF. The full variable domain, with the rest looked up from reference TRBV7-9 and TRBJ1-1, is DTGVSQNPRHKITKRGQNVTFRCDPISEHNRLYWYRQTLGQGPEFLTYFQNEAQLEKSRLLSDRFSAERPKGSFSTLEIQRTEQGDSAMYLCASGGTVWNTEAFFGQGTRLTVV.

A single count supports this clone. The chain couples TRBV6-1 to TRBJ2-7, with D maybe TRBD2 (6 bases). CDR1 and CDR2 from the germline V gene are MNHNS and SASEGT. Trimming took 0 bases from V and 8 from J, leaving 8 bases between them. The CDR3 covers 12 residues. CDR3 residues: CASSEARGQQYF. CDR3 coding DNA: TGTGCCAGCAGTGAAGCGCGGGGACAGCAGTACTTC.

As to this clone: Other DNA sequences from this sample encode an identical CDR3 as well. The chain is built from TRBV7-3 and TRBJ2-1; no firm D call. The CDR3 consists of 13 residues. Germline lookup yields CDR1 SGHTA and CDR2 FQGTGA. The V and J ends lost 2 bases and 4 bases respectively, with 6 bases between them. CDR3: CASSLSPYNEQFF. The CDR3 DNA reads TGTGCCAGCAGCTTATCTCCTTACAATGAGCAGTTCTTC.

The chain couples TRBV11-3 to TRBJ2-1, with 10 bases matching TRBD2. The germline V gene has CDR1 SGHNT and CDR2 YENEEA. V lost 5 bases, J lost 5 bases, and 9 bases stayed unmatched. The CDR3 covers 16 residues. The CDR3 sequence is CASSSWTSGADNEQFF. The CDR3 DNA follows: TGTGCCAGCAGCAGCTGGACTAGCGGCGCGGACAATGAGCAGTTCTTC.

The V and J genes are TRBV10-3 and TRBJ1-5, with 8 bases lining up with TRBD1. The CDR3 extends over 15 amino acids. Per the germline V gene, CDR1 is ENHRY and CDR2 is SYGVKD. After removal of 10 bases from V and 0 bases from J, the junction contained 8 bases not matched to a gene. The CDR3 region is CATRTGLDSNQPQHF. In nucleotides, the CDR3 is TGTGCCACCAGGACAGGGCTGGATAGCAATCAGCCCCAGCATTTT.

The rearrangement joins TRBV2 to TRBJ2-2; 7 bases are a match to TRBD2. Germline CDR1 is SNHLY and CDR2 is FYNNEI. The V gene end was trimmed by 3 bases and the J gene end by 5 bases; junction bases not matched to a gene: 6. The CDR3 length is 15 residues. The CDR3 nucleotides read TGTGCCAGCAGTGATGCGGGGGTACGGACCGGGGAGCTGTTTTTT. Translated, it gives CASSDAGVRTGELFF.

This chain joins TRBV7-9 and TRBJ2-5; D may be TRBD1 (6 bases). The J call may be faulty, since TRBJ2-7 better matches the DNA end. Per germline, CDR1 SEHNR and CDR2 FQNEAQ (reference sequence). The CDR3 runs 14 residues. The DNA for the CDR3 is TGTGCCAGCAGCTTAGCAGCAGGGGCCTACGAGCAGTACTTC. It encodes CASSLAAGAYEQYF.

The chain joins TRBV5-1 to TRBJ2-1; 10 nucleotides line up with TRBD2. The germline CDR1 and CDR2 sequences are SGHRS and YFSETQ. The trim removed 1 base at V and 10 bases at J, leaving 17 bases unmatched. This CDR3 spans 18 amino acids. The CDR3 sequence: CASSLSPGLANSQGEQFF. The DNA of the CDR3 is TGCGCCAGCAGCTTGTCCCCGGGACTAGCGAACTCTCAAGGGGAGCAGTTCTTC.

This clone was seen just once. This sequence joins TRBV6-6 and TRBJ2-7; 10 nucleotides match TRBD2. V was clipped by 5 bases and J by 9 bases; unmatched bases: 16. Germline values: CDR1 MNHNY, CDR2 SVGAGI (reference sequence). CDR3 length: 16 residues. CDR3 sequence (DNA): TGTGCCAGCAGTACGCGGACTAGCGGAGATCCTACGATGCAGTACTTC. Translated: CASSTRTSGDPTMQYF.

The V and J genes are TRBV5-1 and TRBJ2-1; TRBD2 might be the D (6 bases). This CDR3 has 16 amino acids. V was cut by 0 bases and J by 15 bases, with 25 bases left in between. Germline V gene lookup returns CDR1 SGHRS and CDR2 YFSETQ. DNA for the CDR3: TGCGCCAGCAGCTTGGGACCGGCTGGGCCGGAGGGTTGCGGGTTCTTC. It encodes CASSLGPAGPEGCGFF.

The V call is TRBV9, the J call TRBJ1-1; D unresolved. CDR1 is SGDLS and CDR2 is YYNGEE in the germline V gene. This CDR3 comprises 15 residues. The V and J ends lost 0 bases and 6 bases respectively, with 15 bases between them. This chain's CDR3 is CASSVVPLQESEAFF. The CDR3 DNA is TGTGCCAGCAGCGTAGTTCCCCTGCAGGAATCTGAAGCTTTCTTT.